This T cell receptor (beta chain) stems from a study of blood T cell repertoires in COVID-19. In the study overall: Material from acute and convalescent COVID-19 was sourced from the United States, Italy and Spain. The analysed material was cDNA or gDNA that came from T cells, B-cell-depleted T cells, or PBMCs.

Between the trimmed V and J ends, which lost 5 bases and 4 bases, there was a span of 17 bases. The CDR3 spans 15 residues. CDR1 is SGHAT and CDR2 is FQNNGV in the germline V gene. Original analysis: Amplification from reference gene primers served as the basis for estimated nucleated cell counts. The data were produced by immunoSEQ multiplex PCR, yet TCRdb's version contains in-frame clones alone and is incomplete. The DNA gave D and trimming, while V, J and clone size come from that table. The table lists a few hundred thousand clones, approximately 85% of them singletons. Patients of the Seattle cohort, enrolled during active infection, were followed longitudinally.

The material sequenced was peripheral blood. The source is a woman in her seventies with COVID-19, enrolled during active disease. The rearrangement joins TRBV11-2 to TRBJ1-2; TRBD1 might be the D (5 bases). CDR3 DNA sequence: TGTGCCAGCAGCAAACACAGGACACCTACCTATGGCTACACCTTC. Protein product: CASSKHRTPTYGYTF.